This section outlines one TCR beta chain sequence together with its context. The germline CDR1 and CDR2 sequences are SGDLS and YYNGEE. This CDR3 has 15 amino acids. Trimming removed 3 bases from V and 1 base from J, with 11 bases in between. The sample is drawn from a study of blood T cell repertoires in COVID-19. The data were produced by immunoSEQ multiplex PCR, yet TCRdb's version contains in-frame clones alone and is incomplete. The sample lists hundreds of thousands of clones; approximately 90% were seen once. Sequencing was done on a sample of peripheral blood. The V call is TRBV9, the J call TRBJ1-5; D remains unclear. The TCR was taken from a woman aged 40 to 50 who had recovered from COVID-19. The CDR3 coding sequence is TGTGCCAGCAGCGAGACCGGGATCAGCAATCAGCCCCAGCATTTT. Residues: CASSETGISNQPQHF.